The present T cell receptor (beta chain) was sequenced within a study of shared clonotypes between healthy human individuals. Here immunoSEQ multiplex PCR was the method, and the copy in TCRdb shows in-frame clones only, minus some. The data hold more than 850,000 clones, with more than 75% observed a single time. Donation came from healthy HIV-negative adults that had no recent acute infections or vaccinations. The CDR3 loop spans 19 amino acids. Germline assignment: CDR1 ENHRY and CDR2 SYGVKD. The V and J ends lost 3 bases and 5 bases, in that order; junction bases with no gene match: 17. Specimen: memory CD4+ T cells from PBMCs. The sample's subset: CD45RA-negative fraction. The chain uses TRBV10-3 and TRBJ2-7; TRBD2 matches at 12 bases. The TCR was taken from a man aged 18 to 35 in good health. Some clones in this sample may be carry-over from other donors' samples. The CDR3 coding sequence is TGTGCCATCAGTGAAACGCTGGGCTCGACTAGCGGGAGTCGGGACGAGCAGTACTTC. Translation: CAISETLGSTSGSRDEQYF.